The clone carrying this T cell receptor beta chain was counted a few times. The data were taken from a study of Graves' ophthalmopathy and Graves' hyperthyroidism. Looking at the study overall: Peripheral blood sampling preceded any treatment and occurred at initial diagnosis.

Researchers took RNA transcripts and amplified TCR beta CDR3 regions from them. HTBI primers primed a first-round RT-PCR, and a second-round multiplex PCR followed. MiXCR, run by TCRdb on the multiplex PCR reads, gives a single entry per CDR3 protein. Among about 620,000 distinct CDR3 sequences listed, roughly 20% were seen once. Germline assignment: CDR1 PRHDT and CDR2 FYEKMQ (reference sequence). The CDR3 loop spans 14 amino acids. V lost 5 bases to trimming and J lost 2 bases; unmatched junction nucleotides: 5. Ophthalmopathy absent within 18 months of follow-up marked hyperthyroidism as stable. Exclusion criteria comprised other autoimmune diseases, uncontrolled infections, pregnancy or lactation in patients. Clinicians diagnosed using symptoms, serum thyroxine, TRAb, thyroid ultrasound and orbital computed tomography.

The TCR sequence derives from a woman aged 18-29 years with stable Graves' hyperthyroidism. Some clones in this sample may be carry-over from other donors' samples. This chain connects TRBV13 to TRBJ1-1; TRBD1 aligns across 7 bases. Sequencing used peripheral blood. CDR3 in amino acids: CASSIYRGNTEAFF. The CDR3 DNA reads TGTGCCAGCAGCATCTACAGGGGAAACACTGAAGCTTTCTTT.